Below, 22 T cell receptor beta chains from the same sample are listed, as sequenced in a study of shared clonotypes between healthy human individuals. The repertoire was sequenced with immunoSEQ multiplex PCR; TCRdb's copy has only in-frame clones and lacks some. This sample has 1.6 million or so clones, with approximately 98.5% found just once. What was sequenced was naive CD4+ T cells sorted from blood. The subset here: CD45RA+ positively selected. The receptors were gathered from a man aged 25 to 40 in good health.

This sequence joins TRBV28 and TRBJ2-1; maybe TRBD2 (6 bases). Trimming removed 1 base from V and 3 bases from J, with 10 bases in between. Looked up from germline, CDR1 is MDHEN and CDR2 is SYDVKM. The CDR3 sequence is 15 residues long. The CDR3 region is CASSLFKRVYNEQFF. The CDR3 bases are TGTGCCAGCAGTTTATTTAAGCGGGTCTACAATGAGCAGTTCTTC.

This clone showed up just once. The chain has TRBV28 and TRBJ2-7, with D possibly being TRBD2 (5 bases). This CDR3 is built from 13 residues. The germline CDR1 and CDR2 sequences are MDHEN and SYDVKM. V lost 8 bases and J lost 5, with 16 bases in between. DNA of the CDR3: TGTGCCAGCCGCTACGCGGAGGCCCACGAGCAGTACTTC. Translation: CASRYAEAHEQYF.

The chain employs TRBV9 and TRBJ1-5; 7 bases are a match to TRBD1. This CDR3 comprises 18 residues. J was trimmed by 7 bases and V by 2 bases; bases with no gene match: 18. Germline V lookup: CDR1 SGDLS, CDR2 YYNGEE. CDR3 sequence: CASSVHKPTGEKGQPQHF. For the CDR3, the DNA is TGTGCCAGCAGCGTCCACAAGCCCACAGGGGAGAAAGGACAGCCCCAGCATTTT.

The V gene is TRBV27, the J gene TRBJ2-2; 10 bases align to TRBD2. The CDR3 consists of 15 residues. J was trimmed by 7 bases and V by 5 bases; bases with no gene match: 7. Germline assignment: CDR1 MNHEY and CDR2 SMNVEV (reference sequence). DNA for the CDR3: TGTGCCAGCAGTGGTCTAGCGGGAGCTAGCGGGGAGCTGTTTTTT. Translated, it gives CASSGLAGASGELFF.

The genes are TRBV7-9 and TRBJ2-7; 8 bases fit TRBD1. Germline V gene data show CDR1 as SEHNR and CDR2 as FQNEAQ (reference sequence). With V trimmed by 5 bases and J by 5 bases, 8 bases remained unmatched. The CDR3 has 14 amino acids. CDR3 bases: TGTGCCAGCAGCATTGGACAGGGTCGGGACGAGCAGTACTTC. Amino acid sequence: CASSIGQGRDEQYF.

This clone was detected only once. The rearrangement uses TRBV5-4 and TRBJ2-1; TRBD2 agrees at 9 bases. The V gene end was trimmed by 4 bases and the J gene end by 8 bases; junction bases not matched to a gene: 7. Germline V gene lookup returns CDR1 SGHNT and CDR2 YYREEE (reference sequence). This CDR3 comprises 14 residues. This CDR3 is CASSDSGSLDEQFF. Here the CDR3 DNA reads TGTGCCAGCAGCGATAGCGGGAGCTTAGATGAGCAGTTCTTC.

The chain combines TRBV9 with TRBJ2-3; no definite D call. This CDR3 has 16 residues. Germline CDR1 SGDLS, CDR2 YYNGEE. The V and J ends lost 0 bases and 2 bases respectively, with 13 bases between them. DNA of the CDR3: TGTGCCAGCAGCGTAGCCTCGCTCAACCCCACAGATACGCAGTATTTT. This encodes CASSVASLNPTDTQYF.

This chain uses TRBV12-5 with TRBJ2-4; D not resolved. Trimming removed 3 bases from V and 9 bases from J, with 9 bases in between. Germline V gene lookup returns CDR1 LGHNT and CDR2 FRNRAP. The CDR3 is made up of 12 amino acids. CDR3 sequence (DNA): TGTGCTAGTGGTTTTTTAGGCGGCATTCAGTACTTC. It translates to CASGFLGGIQYF.

V gene TRBV5-1 combines with J gene TRBJ2-4; 7 nucleotides agree with TRBD2. Germline V gene sequence: CDR1 SGHRS, CDR2 YFSETQ. The ends lost 4 bases at V and 0 bases at J; junction bases unmatched: 13. The CDR3 is made up of 18 amino acids. As DNA, the CDR3 is TGCGCCAGCAGCAGGGAGCGGGGTCAGGTAATAGCCAAAAACATTCAGTACTTC. This encodes CASSRERGQVIAKNIQYF.

The genes are TRBV13 and TRBJ2-1; 10 positions match TRBD1. Germline V lookup: CDR1 PRHDT, CDR2 FYEKMQ (reference sequence). Trimming removed 4 bases from V and 4 bases from J; junction bases left unmatched: 7. This CDR3 has 16 residues. This CDR3 is CASSSYRDRGYNEQFF. CDR3 bases: TGTGCCAGCAGCTCCTACCGGGACAGGGGTTACAATGAGCAGTTCTTC. The complete variable domain, with remaining parts taken from reference TRBV13 and TRBJ2-1, reads AAGVIQSPRHLIKEKRETATLKCYPIPRHDTVYWYQQGPGQDPQFLISFYEKMQSDKGSIPDRFSAQQFSDYHSELNMSSLELGDSALYFCASSSYRDRGYNEQFFGPGTRLTVL.

In this sample, this clone turned up once. The rearrangement uses TRBV2 and TRBJ2-7, with D perhaps matching TRBD1 (7 bases). Trimming removed 4 bases at V and 4 bases at J, with 20 bases between. This CDR3 spans 16 amino acids. In germline, CDR1 is SNHLY, CDR2 FYNNEI. The CDR3 DNA is TGTGCCAGCAGTGTTTACGGGGCAGGGGGAGGATACGAGCAGTACTTC. Its protein product is CASSVYGAGGGYEQYF.

The V call is TRBV18, the J call TRBJ2-7, with 8 bases fitting TRBD1. V shed 3 bases and J 4 bases; nucleotides not matched to a gene: 17. The CDR3 consists of 18 residues. From germline, CDR1 is KGHSH and CDR2 LQKENI. The CDR3 region has the DNA TGTGCCAGCTCACCTGTCAACCCACTAGACAGGGGACCGTACGAGCAGTACTTC. Translation: CASSPVNPLDRGPYEQYF.

The V call is TRBV4-1, the J call TRBJ2-1; 7 bases line up with TRBD2. V shed 4 bases, J shed 6 bases, and the junction held 15 bases outside the gene matches. From germline, CDR1 is MGHRA and CDR2 YSYEKL. The CDR3 spans 17 residues. The CDR3 coding sequence is TGCGCCAGCAGCCGCAGTCTAGCGGAGAGCCTTGTCAATGAGCAGTTCTTC. Translating gives CASSRSLAESLVNEQFF.

V gene TRBV11-2 combines with J gene TRBJ2-5; the D gene is possibly TRBD2 (6 bases). V was trimmed by 1 base and J by 2 bases, leaving 11 bases between them. The CDR3 covers 15 residues. Germline-derived CDR1 and CDR2 are SGHAT and FQNNGV. CDR3 sequence (DNA): TGTGCCAGCAGCTTAGTTCTAGCGATTCAAGAGACCCAGTACTTC. Translated: CASSLVLAIQETQYF.

This clone appeared a single time. The chain employs TRBV11-2 and TRBJ2-2; D is uncertain. CDR1 and CDR2 from the germline V gene are SGHAT and FQNNGV. Trimming took 1 base from V and 5 from J, leaving 11 bases between them. The CDR3 is 15 residues long. CDR3 residues: CASSLGVVVTGELFF. The CDR3, as DNA: TGTGCCAGCAGCTTAGGAGTCGTAGTAACCGGGGAGCTGTTTTTT.

The chain combines TRBV2 with TRBJ1-4, with D possibly matching TRBD1 (5 bases). V lost 6 bases and J 3 bases, leaving 11 bases between the germline ends. The CDR3 extends over 14 amino acids. Germline V gene data show CDR1 as SNHLY and CDR2 as FYNNEI. The CDR3 region has the DNA TGTGCCAGCAGCGTTGGCAGGGCTAATGAAAAACTGTTTTTT. The encoded protein is CASSVGRANEKLFF.

The chain carries TRBV5-1 and TRBJ2-6, with 10 nucleotides matching TRBD2. This CDR3 has 19 residues. Trimming took 0 bases from V and 1 from J; bases not matched to a gene: 7. Germline-derived CDR1 and CDR2 are SGHRS and YFSETQ. The CDR3 DNA reads as TGCGCCAGCAGCTTGGTTGCTAGCGGGAGTCCGTCTGGGGCCAACGTCCTGACTTTC. Amino acids: CASSLVASGSPSGANVLTF.

Here the CDR3 reads CASSLGGPTRDTVYF. The CDR3 coding sequence is TGTGCCAGCAGCTTAGGCGGGCCCACGCGGGACACCGTGTACTTC. V is TRBV11-3 and J is TRBJ2-7; D could derive from TRBD1 or TRBD2 (6 bases each). V was clipped by 1 base and J by 12 bases, with 22 bases between them. The germline V gene has CDR1 SGHNT and CDR2 YENEEA. The CDR3 has 15 amino acids.

The chain combines TRBV9 with TRBJ2-1; possibly TRBD1 or TRBD2 for D (5 bases each). CDR1 SGDLS and CDR2 YYNGEE come from the germline V gene. This CDR3 comprises 13 residues. Trimming left V 0 bases short and J 6 bases short, with 7 bases between. The CDR3 bases are TGTGCCAGCAGCGTAGTCGGGACCAATGAGCAGTTCTTC. Translated: CASSVVGTNEQFF.

This rearrangement joins TRBV28 to TRBJ2-7; D call uncertain. CDR3 length: 12 amino acids. CDR1 and CDR2 from the germline V gene are MDHEN and SYDVKM. V shed 8 bases and J shed 0 bases, with 8 bases lying between them. This CDR3 is CASYSSSYEQYF. The CDR3 bases are TGTGCCAGCTATTCCAGCTCCTACGAGCAGTACTTC. Variable domain in full (rest from reference TRBV28 and TRBJ2-7): DVKVTQSSRYLVKRTGEKVFLECVQDMDHENMFWYRQDPGLGLRLIYFSYDVKMKEKGDIPEGYSVSREKKERFSLILESASTNQTSMYLCASYSSSYEQYFGPGTRLTVT.

A note on this clone: The same CDR3 arises from other DNA sequences in this sample as well. The J gene is TRBJ2-7, the V gene TRBV9; D possibly corresponds to TRBD2 (6 bases). CDR1 and CDR2 (germline): SGDLS, YYNGEE. V was clipped by 0 bases and J by 2 bases, with 9 bases between them. This CDR3 comprises 14 residues. The CDR3 sequence: CASSVGGITYEQYF. The CDR3 DNA follows: TGTGCCAGCAGCGTAGGCGGGATTACCTACGAGCAGTACTTC.

The chain uses TRBV20-1 and TRBJ2-1, with D unresolved. CDR1 is DFQATT, CDR2 SNEGSKA, per germline (reference sequence). There are 11 residues in the CDR3. Trimming shortened V by 0 bases and J by 14 bases, and 11 bases separated the two germline ends. The CDR3 nucleotides are TGCAGTGCTAGAGAAGGGAATAGAGAGTTCTTC. The encoded protein is CSAREGNREFF.